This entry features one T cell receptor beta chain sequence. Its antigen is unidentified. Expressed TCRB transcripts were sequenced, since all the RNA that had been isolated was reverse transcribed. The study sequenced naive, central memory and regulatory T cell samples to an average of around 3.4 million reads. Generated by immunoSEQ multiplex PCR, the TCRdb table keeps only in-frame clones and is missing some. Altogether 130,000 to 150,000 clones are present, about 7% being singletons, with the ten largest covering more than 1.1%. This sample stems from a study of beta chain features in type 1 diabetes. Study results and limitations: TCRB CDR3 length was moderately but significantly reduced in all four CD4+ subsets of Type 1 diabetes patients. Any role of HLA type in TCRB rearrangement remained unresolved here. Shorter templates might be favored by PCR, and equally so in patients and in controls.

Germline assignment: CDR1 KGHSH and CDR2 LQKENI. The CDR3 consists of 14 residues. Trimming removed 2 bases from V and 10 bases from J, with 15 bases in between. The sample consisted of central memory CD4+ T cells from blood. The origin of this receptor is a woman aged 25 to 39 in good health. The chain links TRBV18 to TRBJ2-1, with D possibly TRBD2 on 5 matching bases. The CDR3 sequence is CASSPFPGRGEQFF. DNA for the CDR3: TGTGCCAGCTCACCATTTCCGGGCCGAGGGGAGCAGTTCTTC.